This is a list of T cell receptor beta chains from one sample in a study of shared clonotypes between healthy human individuals. Clones were read by immunoSEQ multiplex PCR, and TCRdb kept only the in-frame ones, dropping some. The sample shows more than 150,000 clones, approximately 61% of them seen only once. Sequenced input: memory CD4+ T cells sorted from blood. The receptors derive from a man in his thirties or forties in good health. CDR3s include the opening cysteine and the closing phenylalanine or tryptophan. A D gene is named only where the DNA matches it firmly. Clone size, where shown, is once, few, many, or a class for clones that have expanded.

abundance	d_gene	v_gene	j_gene	CDR3nt	CDR3aa
NA	NA	TRBV9	TRBJ1-3	TGTGCCAGCAGCGCCACAGGGATGAGCTCTGGAAACACCATATATTTT	CASSATGMSSGNTIYF
NA	TRBD1	TRBV4-1	TRBJ2-1	TGCGCCAGCAGCCAAGATACCGGACAGGGAAAGGCCGATGAGCAGTTCTTC	CASSQDTGQGKADEQFF
NA	NA	TRBV27	TRBJ2-6	TGTGCCAGCACCCTCGGGGGCTCTGGGGCCAACGTCCTGACTTTC	CASTLGGSGANVLTF
NA	NA	TRBV5-3	TRBJ1-2	TGTGCCAGCACCCTAAGTTTCTATGGCTACACCTTC	CASTLSFYGYTF
NA	NA	TRBV5-4	TRBJ2-5	TGTGCCAGCAGCGGCCGGGGCGGGGAGGAGACCCAGTACTTC	CASSGRGGEETQYF
once	NA	TRBV4-3	TRBJ2-1	TGCGCCAGCAGCCAGAGGATACAGGGAACGGAGTTCTTC	CASSQRIQGTEFF
NA	TRBD2	TRBV27	TRBJ2-3	TGTGCCAGTAGATGGGGCGGGAGTGCAGATACGCAGTATTTT	CASRWGGSADTQYF
NA	NA	TRBV7-9	TRBJ1-1	TGTGCCAGCAGCCCGTGGGGGGACACTGAAGCTTTCTTT	CASSPWGDTEAFF
NA	TRBD1	TRBV23-1	TRBJ2-5	TGCGCCAGCAGTCATTGGGACAGTCAAGAGACCCAGTACTTC	CASSHWDSQETQYF
few	NA	TRBV7-2	TRBJ1-1	TGTGCCAGCAGCCCCACAGGCAGCACTGAAGCTTTCTTT	CASSPTGSTEAFF
NA	TRBD2	TRBV5-1	TRBJ2-3	TGCGCCAGCAGCGGAAGTGGCGGAAGACGACTAGCGGGAGAGGAAGATACGCAGTATTTT	CASSGSGGRRLAGEEDTQYF
NA	TRBD2	TRBV4-3	TRBJ2-1	TGCGCCAGCAGCCAAGACGGGCGGGGAGGGGAGCAGTTCTTC	CASSQDGRGGEQFF
many	NA	TRBV14	TRBJ1-2	TGTGCCAGCAGCCAAGTTGTGACGGCTGGCTACACCTTC	CASSQVVTAGYTF
NA	TRBD1	TRBV2	TRBJ2-1	TGTGCCAGCAGTGAAAGGGGGCGTAGCTCCTACAATGAGCAGTTCTTC	CASSERGRSSYNEQFF
NA	NA	TRBV20-1	TRBJ2-7	TGCAGTGCTAGAGTTGGGTACAAGCAGTACTTC	CSARVGYKQYF
NA	NA	TRBV7-2	TRBJ2-3	TGTGCCAGCAGCCCCGACTCCCTGGGCACAGATACGCAGTATTTT	CASSPDSLGTDTQYF
few	NA	TRBV6-5	TRBJ1-1	TGTGCCAGCTGGGGGCAGAGGGGCACTGAAGCTTTCTTT	CASWGQRGTEAFF
NA	NA	TRBV11-2	TRBJ1-5	TGTGCCAGCAGCTTAGAGTCCGGGGCTCAGCCCCAGCATTTT	CASSLESGAQPQHF
NA	NA	TRBV28	TRBJ2-7	TGTGCCAGCTCAGGAATAGCCTACGAGCAGTACTTC	CASSGIAYEQYF
NA	NA	TRBV14	TRBJ1-1	TGTGCCAGCAGCCAGCAGGGGCTCGCGAGGAACACTGAAGCTTTCTTT	CASSQQGLARNTEAFF
NA	NA	TRBV18	TRBJ2-3	TGTGCCAGCTCACGTACCGCCACAGATACGCAGTATTTT	CASSRTATDTQYF
NA	TRBD2	TRBV18	TRBJ2-1	TGTGCCAGCTCACCACCTCGAAACCGGACTAGCGGGAGCGGGGTCAATGAGCAGTTCTTC	CASSPPRNRTSGSGVNEQFF
NA	NA	TRBV5-4	TRBJ2-1	TGTGCCAGCAGCTCGTATGGGAATGAGCAGTTCTTC	CASSSYGNEQFF
NA	NA	TRBV11-2	TRBJ2-5	TGTGCCAGCAGCTTAGGGACGGTGGTTCAAGAGACCCAGTACTTC	CASSLGTVVQETQYF
NA	NA	TRBV11-1	TRBJ2-5	TGTGCCAGCAGCTCCGGAGAGGAGACCCAGTACTTC	CASSSGEETQYF
NA	TRBD1	TRBV2	TRBJ1-2	TGTGCCAGCAGACGGACAGGGTCTAACTATGGCTACACCTTC	CASRRTGSNYGYTF
NA	NA	TRBV28	TRBJ2-3	TGTGCCGGAAGGGGGTTGAGCACAGATACGCAGTATTTT	CAGRGLSTDTQYF
many	NA	TRBV5-1	TRBJ2-2	TGCGCCAGCAGTCAGAACCCCGTGAACACCGGGGAGCTGTTTTTT	CASSQNPVNTGELFF
NA	NA	TRBV4-3	TRBJ2-2	TGCGCCAGCAGCCGGGGGAGTAGCGCGAACACCGGGGAGCTGTTTTTT	CASSRGSSANTGELFF
NA	TRBD1	TRBV16	TRBJ1-5	TGTGCCAGCAGCCATAACAGGGGTCAGCCCCAGCATTTT	CASSHNRGQPQHF
NA	NA	TRBV6-1	TRBJ2-1	TGTGCCAGCGCCCACAATGAGCAGTTCTTC	CASAHNEQFF
NA	TRBD1	TRBV2	TRBJ1-2	TGTGCCAGCACAGGGACAGGGATTCTTGGGGGCTACACCTTC	CASTGTGILGGYTF
NA	NA	TRBV2	TRBJ2-3	TGTGCCAGGGGCGACCTTGGAGGGCTTATGCAGTATTTT	CARGDLGGLMQYF
NA	NA	TRBV5-1	TRBJ2-2	TGCGCCAGCAGCTTGGGGACCCAGAACACCGGGGAGCTGTTTTTT	CASSLGTQNTGELFF
NA	NA	TRBV7-2	TRBJ2-7	TGTGCCAGCAGCTTAGTTTCCTCCGTGGAGCAGTACTTC	CASSLVSSVEQYF
NA	TRBD1	TRBV9	TRBJ1-2	TGTGCCAGCAGCGGGACAGGGGGCGCGGGCTACACCTTC	CASSGTGGAGYTF
NA	TRBD1	TRBV28	TRBJ2-1	TGTGCCAGCAGTTTGCGTTGGACAGGGGAGCAGTTCTTC	CASSLRWTGEQFF
NA	TRBD1	TRBV10-3	TRBJ1-1	TGTGCCATCAGACGGGACAGGGGGAACACTGAAGCTTTCTTT	CAIRRDRGNTEAFF